The clone carrying this T cell receptor beta chain appeared many times. What it binds is not known. Newly diagnosed patients aged 18 to 65 had hyperthyroidism of under 2 months' duration. Lactation, pregnancy, other autoimmune disease or uncontrolled infection excluded patients. This record comes from a study of T cells in Graves' hyperthyroidism and ophthalmopathy. Per germline, CDR1 MDHEN and CDR2 SYDVKM. The CDR3 sequence is 13 residues long. The V end lost 2 bases, the J end lost 7 bases, and 11 bases lay between the germline ends. Study-level points and caveats: Blood also held most thyroid clonotypes expanded beyond 0.001. Ophthalmopathy could be told apart from stable hyperthyroidism with a 13 V-J model.

Amplified TCR beta CDR3 regions came from RNA transcripts. First-round RT-PCR of the TCR CDR3 relied on the HTBI primer set. TCRdb itself ran the multiplex PCR reads through MiXCR, one entry per CDR3 protein. This sample has around 300,000 distinct CDR3 sequences, with more than 10% found just once. Sequencing was carried out using blood. The sequence derives from a woman in her 30s with Graves' hyperthyroidism that later progressed to Graves' ophthalmopathy. The chain recombines TRBV28 with TRBJ1-1; D uncertain. CDR3 region: CASSLRRDGEAFF. CDR3 coding DNA: TGTGCCAGCAGTTTACGGAGAGATGGTGAAGCTTTCTTT.